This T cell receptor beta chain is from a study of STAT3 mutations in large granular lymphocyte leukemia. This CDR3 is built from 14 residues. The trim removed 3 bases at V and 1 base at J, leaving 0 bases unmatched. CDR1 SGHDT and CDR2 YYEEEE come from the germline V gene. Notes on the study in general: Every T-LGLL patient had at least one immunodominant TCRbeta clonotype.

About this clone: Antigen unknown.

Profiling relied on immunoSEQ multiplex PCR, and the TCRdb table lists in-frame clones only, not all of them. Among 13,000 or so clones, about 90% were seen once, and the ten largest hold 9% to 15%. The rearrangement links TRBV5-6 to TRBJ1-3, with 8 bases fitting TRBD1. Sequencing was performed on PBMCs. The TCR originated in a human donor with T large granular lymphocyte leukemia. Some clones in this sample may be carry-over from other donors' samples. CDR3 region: CASSWTGSGNTIYF. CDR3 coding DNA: TGTGCCAGCAGCTGGACAGGGTCTGGAAACACCATATATTTT.